The 13 T cell receptor beta chains in this list originate from one sample, sequenced in a study of cytomegalovirus exposure and HLA in healthy donors. Both 60 Vbeta primers and 13 Jbeta primers went into the PCR. Here immunoSEQ multiplex PCR was the method, and the copy in TCRdb shows in-frame clones only, minus some. Of 49,000 or so clones listed, 81% were seen once; the top ten hold approximately 2.5%. Sequenced input: PBMCs. These receptors were collected from a boy aged 10-17 years in good health and CMV-seropositive.

This clone was recorded only once. This rearrangement joins TRBV5-4 to TRBJ1-2; TRBD1 is a possible D gene (6 bases). V lost 2 bases to trimming and J lost 1 base, with 12 bases between them. From germline, CDR1 is SGHNT and CDR2 YYREEE (reference sequence). The CDR3 totals 15 residues. DNA of the CDR3: TGTGCCAGCAGCTTACAGGGACGGCTTAACTATGGCTACACCTTC. This gives the protein CASSLQGRLNYGYTF. The entire variable domain, with the rest obtained from reference TRBV5-4 and TRBJ1-2, is as follows: ETGVTQSPTHLIKTRGQQVTLRCSSQSGHNTVSWYQQALGQGPQFIFQYYREEENGRGNFPPRFSGLQFPNYSSELNVNALELDDSALYLCASSLQGRLNYGYTFGSGTRLTVV.

There are a few counts of this clone. J is TRBJ2-7 and V is TRBV5-4, with D tentatively TRBD1 (5 bases). CDR1 and CDR2 from the germline V gene are SGHNT and YYREEE (reference sequence). Trimming cost V 2 bases and J 2 bases, with 23 bases left between them. The CDR3 is 18 residues long. DNA for the CDR3: TGTGCCAGCAGCTTCTTTCCGGCAGTTAAAGACAGTGCCTACGAGCAGTACTTC. Residues: CASSFFPAVKDSAYEQYF. Full variable domain (remainder filled in from reference TRBV5-4 and TRBJ2-7): ETGVTQSPTHLIKTRGQQVTLRCSSQSGHNTVSWYQQALGQGPQFIFQYYREEENGRGNFPPRFSGLQFPNYSSELNVNALELDDSALYLCASSFFPAVKDSAYEQYFGPGTRLTVT.

As concerns this clone: The sample carries other DNA sequences with the same CDR3. The V and J genes are TRBV7-9 and TRBJ1-5; D is unresolved. Germline V gives CDR1 SEHNR, CDR2 FQNEAQ (reference sequence). The CDR3 is made up of 12 amino acids. Trimming stripped 1 base from V and 6 bases from J, with 4 bases between. The CDR3 nucleotides read TGTGCCAGCAGCTTAGACTCTCAGCCCCAGCATTTT. Protein sequence: CASSLDSQPQHF.

The gene calls are TRBV4-2 and TRBJ2-3; D may be TRBD2 (6 bases). Looked up from germline, CDR1 is LGHNA and CDR2 is YNFKEQ. The CDR3 is 17 amino acids. Trimming removed 1 base at V and 0 bases at J, with 14 bases between. CDR3 residues: CASSQVRGGTSTDTQYF. The CDR3 region has the DNA TGTGCCAGCAGCCAAGTGAGGGGCGGGACCAGCACAGATACGCAGTATTTT.

The chain links TRBV7-8 to TRBJ1-2; no reliable D call. Germline V gives CDR1 SGHVS, CDR2 FQNEAQ. The CDR3 extends over 13 amino acids. The V end was cut by 3 bases, the J end by 8 bases, with 13 bases between. Here the CDR3 reads CASSFYEESGYTF. In nucleotides, the CDR3 is TGTGCCAGCAGCTTTTACGAGGAATCCGGCTACACCTTC.

J is TRBJ2-3 and V is TRBV11-3, with TRBD1 as a possible D gene (5 bases). Trimming removed 1 base at V and 3 bases at J, with 14 bases between. CDR1 and CDR2 from the germline V gene are SGHNT and YENEEA. The CDR3 has 16 residues. The CDR3 DNA sequence: TGTGCCAGCAGCTTAGGACAGAAGCCTCAGACAGATACGCAGTATTTT. This sequence encodes CASSLGQKPQTDTQYF.

V and J are TRBV7-2 and TRBJ2-4; 11 bases match TRBD2. J gave up 5 bases and V 3 bases, and 9 bases lay outside the gene matches. The CDR3 is 17 amino acids. Germline V CDR1 and CDR2: SGHTA, FQGNSA. The CDR3 DNA sequence: TGTGCCAGCAGCTTCAATATAGCGGGGGGGCGGGAAAACATTCAGTACTTC. Protein product: CASSFNIAGGRENIQYF.

V and J are TRBV19 and TRBJ1-1; unclear D gene. Trimming pared 2 bases from V and 3 bases from J, leaving 10 bases between. The CDR3 sequence is 14 residues long. Germline CDR1 LNHDA, CDR2 SQIVND (reference sequence). CDR3 loop: CASSIRGRYTEAFF. In DNA, the CDR3 is TGTGCCAGTAGTATACGGGGTCGGTACACTGAAGCTTTCTTT. Drawing the rest from reference TRBV19 and TRBJ1-1, the complete variable domain is DGGITQSPKYLFRKEGQNVTLSCEQNLNHDAMYWYRQDPGQGLRLIYYSQIVNDFQKGDIAEGYSVSREKKESFPLTVTSAQKNPTAFYLCASSIRGRYTEAFFGQGTRLTVV.

The chain combines TRBV11-3 with TRBJ2-4, with 9 bases lining up with TRBD1. The CDR3 contains 13 residues. Germline loops: CDR1 SGHNT, CDR2 YENEEA. The junction had 4 bases not matched to a gene; V was cut back by 5 bases and J by 8 bases. The DNA for the CDR3 is TGTGCCAGCAGCACCCGGGACAGGGACATTCAGTACTTC. This encodes CASSTRDRDIQYF.

The chain has TRBV7-3 and TRBJ2-1; the D gene is possibly TRBD2 (6 bases). V dropped 2 bases and J dropped 0 bases, with 8 bases sitting between them. The CDR3 extends over 15 amino acids. In germline, CDR1 is SGHTA, CDR2 FQGTGA. CDR3 DNA: TGTGCCAGCAGCTTAGCGGGGCCCTCCTACAATGAGCAGTTCTTC. This encodes CASSLAGPSYNEQFF.

This rearrangement joins TRBV5-1 to TRBJ1-1; D is possibly TRBD1 (6 bases). Trimming took 4 bases from V and 3 from J, leaving 16 bases between them. Germline lookup yields CDR1 SGHRS and CDR2 YFSETQ. The CDR3 extends over 15 amino acids. The CDR3 bases are TGCGCCAGCAGCACCGGGCGAAGGACAGACACTGAAGCTTTCTTT. It translates to CASSTGRRTDTEAFF.

The chain couples TRBV6-5 to TRBJ1-4; D unresolved. This CDR3 is built from 13 residues. Germline CDR1 MNHEY, CDR2 SVGAGI. Deletions cut 8 bases from V and 3 bases from J, with 10 bases between. The CDR3 is CASCLNSNEKLFF. CDR3 DNA: TGTGCCAGCTGTCTGAACTCTAATGAAAAACTGTTTTTT.

The chain is built from TRBV2 and TRBJ2-7; D remains unclear. Trimming pared 6 bases from V and 6 bases from J, leaving 12 bases between. The germline V gene encodes CDR1 SNHLY and CDR2 FYNNEI. This CDR3 contains 12 residues. CDR3 residues: CASRRGEGEQYF. CDR3 in DNA: TGTGCCAGCAGGCGAGGTGAAGGCGAGCAGTACTTC.